Below are 3 T cell receptor beta chains sequenced from a single sample in a study of vaccination and CD4 T cells after COVID-19. The assay that was used to sequence DNA from cultured CD4+ T cells was the Oncomine TCR Beta short-read assay. Each CDR3 protein gets one entry after TCRdb re-called the PCR reads with MiXCR. The table lists about 18,000 distinct CDR3 sequences, about 71% of them singletons, with 5.5% in the top ten. These receptors are not linked to any known antigen. Treatment given: approximately 11-day PBMC culture with coronavirus spike peptide pools or control peptides (ViraFEST assay). The sample was CD4+ T cells from blood, cultured in vitro. These receptors all stem from a human donor who had recovered from COVID-19.

V usage is TRBV24-1 and J usage is TRBJ1-1; the D is unclear. Germline V lookup: CDR1 KGHDR, CDR2 SFDVKD. V was clipped by 3 bases and J by 0 bases, with 10 bases between them. The CDR3 loop spans 15 amino acids. CDR3 bases: TGTGCCACCAGTGATACCCGGACCCTGAACACTGAAGCTTTCTTT. As protein: CATSDTRTLNTEAFF.

This clonotype showed up just a few times. The J gene is TRBJ1-1, the V gene TRBV7-2; 7 bases align to TRBD1. V shed 5 bases and J 4 bases; nucleotides not matched to a gene: 16. The germline V gene has CDR1 SGHTA and CDR2 FQGNSA. The CDR3 sequence is 17 residues long. CDR3 DNA sequence: TGTGCCAGCAGCCCCTTCCCCCGACAGGGACTAGTCACTGAAGCTTTCTTT. Its translation: CASSPFPRQGLVTEAFF.

The chain carries TRBV19 and TRBJ2-1; 7 bases are shared with TRBD1. Germline assignment: CDR1 LNHDA and CDR2 SQIVND (reference sequence). Trimming at V came to 6 bases and at J to 2 bases, leaving 7 bases not matched to a gene. CDR3 size: 15 residues. The chain's CDR3 is CASSDRATPYNEQFF. The CDR3 DNA is TGTGCCAGTAGCGACAGGGCCACCCCCTACAATGAGCAGTTCTTC.